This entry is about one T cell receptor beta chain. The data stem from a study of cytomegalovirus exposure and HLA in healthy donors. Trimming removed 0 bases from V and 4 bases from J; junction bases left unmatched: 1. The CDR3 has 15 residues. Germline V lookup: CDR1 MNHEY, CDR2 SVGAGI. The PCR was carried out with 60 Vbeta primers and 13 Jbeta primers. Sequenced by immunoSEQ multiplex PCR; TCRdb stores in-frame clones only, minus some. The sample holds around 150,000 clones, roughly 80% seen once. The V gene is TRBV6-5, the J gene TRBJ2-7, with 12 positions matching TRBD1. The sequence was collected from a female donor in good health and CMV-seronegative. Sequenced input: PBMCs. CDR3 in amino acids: CASSYSGQGAYEQYF. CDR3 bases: TGTGCCAGCAGTTACTCGGGACAGGGGGCTTACGAGCAGTACTTC.